These 30 T cell receptor beta chains originate from one sample sequenced in a study of blood T cell repertoires in COVID-19. Using immunoSEQ multiplex PCR, the repertoire was profiled, and TCRdb retains in-frame clones only, with some absent. The repertoire includes roughly 110,000 clones, more than 65% of them detected once, and roughly 1.6% sits in the top ten. The sample consisted of peripheral blood. The receptors come from a man aged 50-59 years with acute or convalescent COVID-19.

The chain combines TRBV18 with TRBJ1-2, with a possible D match to TRBD1 (5 bases). Trimming pared 2 bases from V and 4 bases from J, leaving 8 bases between. The germline V gene has CDR1 KGHSH and CDR2 LQKENI. The CDR3 is 13 residues long. This CDR3 is CASSPSGSYGYTF. The CDR3, as DNA: TGTGCCAGCTCACCATCAGGGTCCTATGGCTACACCTTC.

The J gene is TRBJ1-4, the V gene TRBV4-1, with a possible D match to TRBD1 (6 bases). The CDR3 length is 13 residues. Germline V CDR1 and CDR2: MGHRA, YSYEKL. V shed 1 base and J shed 8 bases, with 8 bases lying between them. CDR3 sequence reads: CASSQARGEKLFF. The CDR3 nucleotides are TGCGCCAGCAGCCAAGCCAGGGGCGAAAAACTGTTTTTT.

The V and J genes are TRBV6-2 or TRBV6-3 and TRBJ1-4; unclear D gene. The V and J ends lost 5 bases and 6 bases respectively, with 19 bases between them. CDR1 and CDR2 from the germline V gene are MNHEY and SVGEGT. The CDR3 totals 16 residues. The chain's CDR3 is CASSQEDGIIDEKLFF. In DNA, the CDR3 is TGTGCCAGCAGTCAAGAGGACGGGATCATAGATGAAAAACTGTTTTTT.

CDR3 in DNA: TGCGCCAGCAGCTTGGGTTTGGGCAGGGTCGGTGAAAAACTGTTTTTT. Encoded protein: CASSLGLGRVGEKLFF. V gene TRBV5-1 combines with J gene TRBJ1-4; D may be TRBD1 (5 bases). The CDR3 spans 16 residues. Trimming pared 0 bases from V and 7 bases from J, leaving 16 bases between. CDR1 is SGHRS and CDR2 is YFSETQ in the germline V gene.

This clone was seen once. The chain employs TRBV5-5 and TRBJ1-1; 8 bases line up with TRBD1. Per germline, CDR1 SGHKS and CDR2 YYEKEE (reference sequence). With 2 bases clipped from V and 5 bases from J, the junction kept 2 bases outside the gene matches. The CDR3 contains 13 residues. CDR3 residues: CASSLQGGTEAFF. CDR3 DNA sequence: TGTGCCAGCAGCTTACAGGGGGGGACTGAAGCTTTCTTT.

In its sample, this clone was seen a few times. This sequence joins TRBV29-1 and TRBJ1-2; 9 bases line up with TRBD1. V trimming: 6 bases; J trimming: 5 bases; junction bases outside the gene matches: 10. CDR1 and CDR2 (germline): SQVTM, ANQGSEA. The CDR3 totals 14 residues. The CDR3 here is CSVGTGSGSYGYTF. The CDR3 region has the DNA TGCAGCGTAGGGACAGGGTCGGGTTCGTATGGCTACACCTTC. Using reference TRBV29-1 and TRBJ1-2 for the parts outside the CDR3, the full variable domain is SAVISQKPSRDICQRGTSLTIQCQVDSQVTMMFWYRQQPGQSLTLIATANQGSEATYESGFVIDKFPISRPNLTFSTLTVSNMSPEDSSIYLCSVGTGSGSYGYTFGSGTRLTVV.

The rearrangement uses TRBV2 and TRBJ1-6; 11 bases map to TRBD1. This CDR3 is built from 14 residues. The V segment lost 7 bases and the J segment 9 bases; nucleotides outside the gene matches: 5. Germline values: CDR1 SNHLY, CDR2 FYNNEI. As DNA, the CDR3 is TGTGCCAGCAAGGGACAGGGGGTTCGTTCACCCCTCCACTTT. As protein: CASKGQGVRSPLHF. Together with reference TRBV2 and TRBJ1-6, the CDR3 gives the full variable domain: EPEVTQTPSHQVTQMGQEVILRCVPISNHLYFYWYRQILGQKVEFLVSFYNNEISEKSEIFDDQFSVERPDGSNFTLKIRSTKLEDSAMYFCASKGQGVRSPLHFGNGTRLTVT.

This sequence joins TRBV6-5 and TRBJ1-2; 11 bases align to TRBD1. Germline V gene sequence: CDR1 MNHEY, CDR2 SVGAGI. V shed 4 bases, J shed 7 bases, and the junction held 5 bases outside the gene matches. CDR3 length: 14 residues. The CDR3 DNA sequence: TGTGCCAGCAGTTCGGGACAGGGGGGGTTTGGCTACACCTTC. It specifies CASSSGQGGFGYTF.

This CDR3 reads CASTPFIGGNTEAFF. CDR3 nucleotides: TGCGCCAGCACCCCCTTTATCGGAGGCAACACTGAAGCTTTCTTT. The chain recombines TRBV5-1 with TRBJ1-1, with no clear D. V lost 6 bases and J 2 bases, leaving 17 bases between the germline ends. The CDR3 length is 15 residues. Looked up from germline, CDR1 is SGHRS and CDR2 is YFSETQ.

This chain connects TRBV10-3 to TRBJ1-2; 7 positions agree with TRBD1. The CDR3 totals 11 residues. Trimming took 7 bases from V and 8 from J; bases not matched to a gene: 4. Germline CDR1 reads ENHRY; CDR2 reads SYGVKD. CDR3 in DNA: TGTGCCATCACAGGGGGTCGAGGCTACACCTTC. This encodes CAITGGRGYTF.

V gene TRBV2 combines with J gene TRBJ1-4, with D perhaps matching TRBD1 (6 bases). V gave up 2 bases and J gave up 8 bases, with 15 bases separating them. The germline V gene encodes CDR1 SNHLY and CDR2 FYNNEI. The length of the CDR3 is 15 residues. The CDR3 DNA follows: TGTGCCAGCAGTGAATCCTGGACAGCCGACGAAAAACTGTTTTTT. This sequence encodes CASSESWTADEKLFF.

The V call is TRBV10-3, the J call TRBJ2-7; the D is unclear. This CDR3 has 14 amino acids. Germline CDR1 reads ENHRY; CDR2 reads SYGVKD. The ends were cut back, 4 bases at V and 7 bases at J, with 17 bases in the middle. This CDR3 is CAISGSDTTGEQYF. For the CDR3, the DNA is TGTGCCATCAGTGGAAGTGACACCACTGGGGAGCAGTACTTC.

The chain is built from TRBV30 and TRBJ1-3, with 7 bases that match TRBD1. The germline V gene encodes CDR1 GTSNPN and CDR2 SVGIG (reference sequence). This CDR3 has 15 amino acids. J gave up 6 bases and V 4 bases, and 12 bases lay outside the gene matches. The CDR3 region has the DNA TGTGCCTGGACGGTTACCGGGACAGTTATAAACACCATATATTTT. This codes for CAWTVTGTVINTIYF.

The chain has TRBV5-1 and TRBJ1-3; D is possibly TRBD1 (5 bases). With 0 bases removed from V and 4 bases from J, the gap between germline ends came to 11 bases. This CDR3 has 15 residues. The germline V gene encodes CDR1 SGHRS and CDR2 YFSETQ. CDR3 sequence reads: CASSLDQGLGNTIYF. The CDR3 DNA reads as TGCGCCAGCAGCTTGGACCAGGGACTAGGAAACACCATATATTTT.

This sequence joins TRBV10-3 and TRBJ2-4; D perhaps matches TRBD2 (6 bases). The CDR3 runs to 16 residues. V lost 0 bases and J 4 bases, leaving 13 bases between the germline ends. Germline V gene sequence: CDR1 ENHRY, CDR2 SYGVKD. The CDR3 sequence is CAISESFGGSKNIQYF. CDR3 bases: TGTGCCATCAGTGAGTCGTTCGGGGGATCGAAAAACATTCAGTACTTC.

The chain couples TRBV7-3 to TRBJ2-1; 10 positions agree with TRBD1. The CDR3 totals 16 residues. V lost 5 bases, J lost 6 bases, and 10 bases stayed unmatched. From germline, CDR1 is SGHTA and CDR2 FQGTGA. In DNA form, the CDR3 reads TGTGCCAGCAGCAAGACCGGGACAGGGGCGGGCAATGAGCAGTTCTTC. Amino acid sequence: CASSKTGTGAGNEQFF.

The chain joins TRBV5-4 to TRBJ1-1, with D possibly TRBD1 on 6 matching bases. Trimming pared 0 bases from V and 4 bases from J, leaving 13 bases between. The CDR3 is made up of 15 amino acids. Germline V gives CDR1 SGHNT, CDR2 YYREEE (reference sequence). CDR3 sequence (DNA): TGTGCCAGCAGCTTGGCCCAGGGGTATGGCACTGAAGCTTTCTTT. Encoded protein: CASSLAQGYGTEAFF.

The chain carries TRBV5-1 and TRBJ2-7, with 7 bases matching TRBD2. Trimming took 0 bases from V and 4 from J; bases not matched to a gene: 4. The CDR3 has 14 amino acids. Germline CDR1 reads SGHRS; CDR2 reads YFSETQ. CDR3 residues: CASSLDGGNYEQYV. CDR3 in DNA: TGCGCCAGCAGCTTGGACGGGGGGAATTACGAGCAGTACGTC.

The rearrangement uses TRBV10-3 and TRBJ1-1; D is unclear. The CDR3 totals 13 residues. The germline V gene has CDR1 ENHRY and CDR2 SYGVKD. V lost 3 bases and J lost 2, with 7 bases in between. The CDR3 sequence is CAISDGRNTEAFF. In nucleotides, the CDR3 is TGTGCCATCAGTGACGGGAGAAACACTGAAGCTTTCTTT.

The chain carries TRBV28 and TRBJ2-1; D might be TRBD2 (7 bases). V was clipped by 5 bases and J by 0 bases, with 17 bases between them. Germline CDR1 reads MDHEN; CDR2 reads SYDVKM. The CDR3 runs to 17 residues. CDR3 protein: CASSTLMGGASYNEQFF. CDR3 sequence (DNA): TGTGCCAGCAGTACCCTGATGGGGGGGGCCTCCTACAATGAGCAGTTCTTC.

The chain joins TRBV6-5 to TRBJ2-7, with TRBD2 matching over 10 bases. Germline CDR1 MNHEY, CDR2 SVGAGI. The CDR3 length is 15 residues. The ends lost 6 bases at V and 8 bases at J; junction bases unmatched: 13. CDR3 protein: CASRNPGTSASKQYF. The CDR3 DNA reads TGTGCCAGCAGAAACCCCGGGACTAGCGCTTCTAAGCAGTACTTC.

This chain connects TRBV5-5 to TRBJ1-1; D remains unclear. The CDR3 extends over 14 amino acids. Germline V gene data show CDR1 as SGHKS and CDR2 as YYEKEE (reference sequence). V lost 0 bases, J lost 1 base, and 7 bases lay in between. CDR3 nucleotides: TGTGCCAGCAGCTTGGCGCGGGGGAACACTGAAGCTTTCTTT. This sequence encodes CASSLARGNTEAFF.

V is TRBV28 and J is TRBJ1-6, with a possible D match to TRBD1 (5 bases). Germline V gene data show CDR1 as MDHEN and CDR2 as SYDVKM. The CDR3 spans 12 residues. V was pared by 3 bases and J by 9 bases, with 6 bases between. CDR3 sequence (DNA): TGTGCCAGCAGTTTTGGGGCTTCACCCCTCCACTTT. Translating it yields CASSFGASPLHF.

The chain joins TRBV5-5 to TRBJ1-2, with D uncertain. Per the germline V gene, CDR1 is SGHKS and CDR2 is YYEKEE (reference sequence). CDR3 length: 14 residues. V was cut by 0 bases and J by 0 bases, with 6 bases left in between. CDR3 amino acids: CASSLDSANYGYTF. The CDR3 nucleotides read TGTGCCAGCAGCTTGGATTCGGCTAACTATGGCTACACCTTC.

The J gene is TRBJ2-7, the V gene TRBV7-3; 7 bases line up with TRBD1. The CDR3 spans 15 residues. The ends lost 5 bases at V and 0 bases at J; junction bases unmatched: 7. Germline V gene data show CDR1 as SGHTA and CDR2 as FQGTGA. The CDR3 here is CASSEGTAPSYEQYF. CDR3 in DNA: TGTGCCAGCAGCGAGGGGACAGCACCCTCCTACGAGCAGTACTTC.

The genes are TRBV30 and TRBJ1-4; 12 bases align to TRBD1. This CDR3 is built from 15 residues. Germline loops: CDR1 GTSNPN, CDR2 SVGIG (reference sequence). The V segment lost 3 bases and the J segment 11 bases; nucleotides outside the gene matches: 10. CDR3 coding DNA: TGTGCCTGGAGCCCACCGGGGACAGGGGGCGCGAAACTGTTTTTT. Its translation is CAWSPPGTGGAKLFF.

This clone was counted between two and nine times. The J gene is TRBJ1-2, the V gene TRBV6-5; the D gene is possibly TRBD1 (6 bases). The CDR3 loop spans 13 amino acids. Trimming removed 8 bases at V and 5 bases at J, with 15 bases between. Germline V gene sequence: CDR1 MNHEY, CDR2 SVGAGI. The CDR3 region has the DNA TGTGCCAGCGGGCCGACAGGCCTGTATGGCTACACCTTC. This sequence encodes CASGPTGLYGYTF.

This clone was seen only once. The chain has TRBV2 and TRBJ2-5; 10 nucleotides agree with TRBD1. Trimming at V came to 5 bases and at J to 5 bases, leaving 5 bases not matched to a gene. This CDR3 has 14 amino acids. Germline CDR1 is SNHLY and CDR2 is FYNNEI. This CDR3 is CASSRQGAMETQYF. The DNA of the CDR3 is TGTGCCAGCAGTCGACAGGGGGCCATGGAGACCCAGTACTTC.

V gene TRBV24-1 combines with J gene TRBJ2-5; D is perhaps TRBD1 (6 bases). Germline loops: CDR1 KGHDR, CDR2 SFDVKD. This CDR3 is 15 amino acids long. Trimming removed 0 bases at V and 1 base at J, with 8 bases between. The CDR3, as DNA: TGTGCCACCAGTGATTTGCAGGGGCTCCAAGAGACCCAGTACTTC. It codes for CATSDLQGLQETQYF.

The chain carries TRBV11-2 and TRBJ2-5; D remains ambiguous. Deletions cut 3 bases from V and 5 bases from J, with 13 bases between. CDR1 and CDR2 (germline): SGHAT, FQNNGV. The CDR3 has 14 residues. The CDR3 nucleotides are TGTGCCAGCAGCTTTTACCCAGGATATGAGACCCAGTACTTC. Its protein is CASSFYPGYETQYF.